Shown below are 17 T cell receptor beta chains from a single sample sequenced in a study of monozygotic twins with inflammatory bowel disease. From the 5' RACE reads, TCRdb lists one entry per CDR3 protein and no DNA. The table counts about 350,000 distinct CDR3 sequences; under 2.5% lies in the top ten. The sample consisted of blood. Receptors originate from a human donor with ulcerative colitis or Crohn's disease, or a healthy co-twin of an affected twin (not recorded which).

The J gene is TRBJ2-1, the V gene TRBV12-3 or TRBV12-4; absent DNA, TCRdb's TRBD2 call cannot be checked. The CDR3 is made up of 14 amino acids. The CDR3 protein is CASSLELSGNEQFF.

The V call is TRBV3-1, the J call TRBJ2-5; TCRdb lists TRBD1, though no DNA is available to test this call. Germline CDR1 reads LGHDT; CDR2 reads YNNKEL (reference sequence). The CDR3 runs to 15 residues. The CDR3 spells CASSRSTGQKETQYF.

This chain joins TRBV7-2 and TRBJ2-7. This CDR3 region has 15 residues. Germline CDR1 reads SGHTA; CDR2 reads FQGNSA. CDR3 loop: CASSLDGGRPYEQYF.

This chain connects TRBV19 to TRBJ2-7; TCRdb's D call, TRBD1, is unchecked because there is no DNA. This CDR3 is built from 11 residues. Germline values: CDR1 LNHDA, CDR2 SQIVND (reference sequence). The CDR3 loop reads CASRDGYEQYF. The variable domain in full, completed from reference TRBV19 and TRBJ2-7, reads DGGITQSPKYLFRKEGQNVTLSCEQNLNHDAMYWYRQDPGQGLRLIYYSQIVNDFQKGDIAEGYSVSREKKESFPLTVTSAQKNPTAFYLCASRDGYEQYFGPGTRLTVT.

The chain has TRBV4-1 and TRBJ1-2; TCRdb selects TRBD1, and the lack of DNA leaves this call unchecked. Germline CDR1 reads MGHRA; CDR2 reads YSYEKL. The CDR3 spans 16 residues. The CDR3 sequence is CASSQDPAGQSYGYTF.

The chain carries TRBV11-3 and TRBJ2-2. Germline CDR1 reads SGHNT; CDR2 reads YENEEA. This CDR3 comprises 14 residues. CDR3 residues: CASSPTHSRGELFF.

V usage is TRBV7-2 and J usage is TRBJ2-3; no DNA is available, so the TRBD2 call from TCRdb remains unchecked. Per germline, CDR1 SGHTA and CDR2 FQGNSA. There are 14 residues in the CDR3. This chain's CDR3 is CASSLAGPADTQYF.

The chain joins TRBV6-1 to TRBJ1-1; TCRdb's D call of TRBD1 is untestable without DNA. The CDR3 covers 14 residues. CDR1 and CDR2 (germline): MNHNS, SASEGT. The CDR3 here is CASTIRTGATEAFF.

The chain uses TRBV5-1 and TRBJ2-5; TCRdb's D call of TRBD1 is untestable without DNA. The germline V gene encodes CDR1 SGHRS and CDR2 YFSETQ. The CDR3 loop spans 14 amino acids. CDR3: CASSPGGGQETQYF.

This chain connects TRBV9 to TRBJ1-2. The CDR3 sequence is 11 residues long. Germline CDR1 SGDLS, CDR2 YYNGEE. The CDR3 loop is CASRASAGYTF.

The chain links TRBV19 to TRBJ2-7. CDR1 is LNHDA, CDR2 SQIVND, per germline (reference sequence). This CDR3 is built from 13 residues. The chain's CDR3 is CASSKPDGYEQYF.

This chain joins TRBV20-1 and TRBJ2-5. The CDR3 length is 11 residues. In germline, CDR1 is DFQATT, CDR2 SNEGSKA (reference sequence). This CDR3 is CSAEQQETQYF.

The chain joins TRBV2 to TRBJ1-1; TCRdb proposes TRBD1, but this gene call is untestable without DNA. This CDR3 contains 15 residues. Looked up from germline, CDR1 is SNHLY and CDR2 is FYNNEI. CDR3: CASSSGGPMNTEAFF. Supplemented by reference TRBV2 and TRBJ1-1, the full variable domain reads EPEVTQTPSHQVTQMGQEVILRCVPISNHLYFYWYRQILGQKVEFLVSFYNNEISEKSEIFDDQFSVERPDGSNFTLKIRSTKLEDSAMYFCASSSGGPMNTEAFFGQGTRLTVV.

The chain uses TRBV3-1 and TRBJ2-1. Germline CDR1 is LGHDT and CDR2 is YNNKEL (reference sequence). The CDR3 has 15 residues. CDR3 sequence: CASSPGLQRYNEQFF.

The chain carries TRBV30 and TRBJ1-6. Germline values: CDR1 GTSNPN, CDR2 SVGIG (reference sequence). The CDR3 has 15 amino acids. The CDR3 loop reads CAWSNPRVESSPLHF.

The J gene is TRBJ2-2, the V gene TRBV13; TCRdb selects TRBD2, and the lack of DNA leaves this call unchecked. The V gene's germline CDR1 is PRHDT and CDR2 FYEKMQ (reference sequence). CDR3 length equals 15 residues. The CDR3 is CASSRASGSFGELFF.

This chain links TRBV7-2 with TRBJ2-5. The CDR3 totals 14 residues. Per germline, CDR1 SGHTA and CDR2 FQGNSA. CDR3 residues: CASSSYTVFETQYF. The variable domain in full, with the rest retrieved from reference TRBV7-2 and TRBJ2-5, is GAGVSQSPSNKVTEKGKDVELRCDPISGHTALYWYRQSLGQGLEFLIYFQGNSAPDKSGLPSDRFSAERTGGSVSTLTIQRTQQEDSAVYLCASSSYTVFETQYFGPGTRLLVL.